This T cell receptor beta chain was observed in a study of post-analysis software for immune sequencing data. On the study more broadly: Progressive-relapsing, secondary progressive and relapsing-remitting multiple sclerosis were among the disease courses included.

Study-wide points: Those with multiple sclerosis, the patient group, showed significantly lower normalized Chao1 diversity than controls. In patients, TRBV5-6, TRBV5-1 and TRBV20-1 belonged to roughly five TRBV segments found more frequently than in controls.

Germline values: CDR1 SGHVS, CDR2 FNYEAQ. V trimming: 0 bases; J trimming: 3 bases; junction bases outside the gene matches: 7. CDR3 size: 16 residues. Ten or more counts support this clonotype. The antigen is unknown. TCR beta cDNA libraries included unique molecular identifiers. MiXCR, run by TCRdb on the PCR reads, gives a single entry per CDR3 protein. The repertoire holds 400,000 to 500,000 distinct CDR3 sequences, with 35% to 45% as singletons. The J gene is TRBJ1-1, the V gene TRBV7-6; TRBD1 matches 7 bases. The TCR comes from a girl under 10 years old with multiple sclerosis. Sequenced input: blood. The CDR3 reads CASSLAGGTAHTEAFF. In DNA form, the CDR3 reads TGTGCCAGCAGCTTAGCCGGCGGGACAGCACACACTGAAGCTTTCTTT.